This record covers a single TCR beta chain. Deletions cut 0 bases from V and 3 bases from J, with 12 bases between. This CDR3 contains 15 residues. Germline loops: CDR1 SGHNT, CDR2 YYREEE (reference sequence). This record belongs to a study of blood T cell repertoires in COVID-19. Repertoires were generated with immunoSEQ multiplex PCR, while TCRdb's copy carries only in-frame clones and drops some. The sample lists about 240,000 clones; 60% to 75% were seen once. Specimen: peripheral blood. The TCR was taken from a woman over 75 with acute or convalescent COVID-19. The chain has TRBV5-4 and TRBJ2-5; the D gene is possibly TRBD1 (5 bases). Here the CDR3 reads CASSLGVGREETQYF. In DNA form, the CDR3 reads TGTGCCAGCAGCTTGGGGGTCGGCAGGGAAGAGACCCAGTACTTC. Using reference TRBV5-4 and TRBJ2-5 for the parts outside the CDR3, the full variable domain is ETGVTQSPTHLIKTRGQQVTLRCSSQSGHNTVSWYQQALGQGPQFIFQYYREEENGRGNFPPRFSGLQFPNYSSELNVNALELDDSALYLCASSLGVGREETQYFGPGTRLLVL.